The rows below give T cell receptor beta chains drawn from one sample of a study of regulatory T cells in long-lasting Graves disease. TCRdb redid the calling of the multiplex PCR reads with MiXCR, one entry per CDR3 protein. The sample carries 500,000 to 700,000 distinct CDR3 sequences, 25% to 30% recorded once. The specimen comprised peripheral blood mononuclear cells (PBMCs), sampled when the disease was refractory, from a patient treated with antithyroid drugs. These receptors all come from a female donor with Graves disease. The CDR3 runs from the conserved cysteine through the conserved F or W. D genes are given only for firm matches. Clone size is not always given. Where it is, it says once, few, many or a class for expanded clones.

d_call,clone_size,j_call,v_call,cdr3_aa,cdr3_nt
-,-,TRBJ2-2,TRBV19,CASSRQITGELFF,TGTGCCAGTAGTCGCCAGATCACCGGGGAGCTGTTTTTT
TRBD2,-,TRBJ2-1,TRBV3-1,CASSRTSGLYNEQFF,TGTGCCAGCAGCCGGACTAGCGGCCTTTACAATGAGCAGTTCTTC
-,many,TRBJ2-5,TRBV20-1,CSARESGPDQYF,TGCAGTGCTAGGGAAAGCGGCCCCGACCAGTACTTC
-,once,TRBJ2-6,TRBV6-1,CASRPQPSGANVLTF,TGTGCCAGCAGACCACAACCATCGGGGGCCAACGTCCTGACTTTC
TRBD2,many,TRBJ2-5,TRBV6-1,CASSPRTSGGQETQYF,TGTGCCAGCAGTCCACGGACTAGCGGAGGGCAAGAGACCCAGTACTTC
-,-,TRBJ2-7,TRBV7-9,CASSLDAGAGYEQYF,TGTGCCAGCAGCTTAGACGCCGGGGCCGGGTACGAGCAGTACTTC
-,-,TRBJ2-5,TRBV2,CASSEALRGKGTQYF,TGTGCCAGCAGTGAAGCGCTTAGGGGGAAGGGAACCCAGTACTTC
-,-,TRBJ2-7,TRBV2,CASPRKWTVGYEQYF,TGTGCCAGCCCCCGAAAATGGACAGTCGGATACGAGCAGTACTTC
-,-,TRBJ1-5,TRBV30,CAWSVRGGNQPQHF,TGTGCCTGGAGTGTAAGGGGAGGCAATCAGCCCCAGCATTTT
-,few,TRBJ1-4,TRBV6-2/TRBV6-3,CASTPLGARIEKLFF,TGTGCCAGCACCCCATTGGGGGCCAGGATTGAAAAACTGTTTTTT
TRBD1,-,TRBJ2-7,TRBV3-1,CASSQLNRGQVGEQYF,TGTGCCAGCAGCCAACTTAACAGGGGGCAGGTCGGGGAGCAGTACTTC
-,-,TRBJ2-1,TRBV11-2,CASSLGASSINEQFF,TGTGCCAGCAGCTTAGGAGCCAGTTCGATTAATGAGCAGTTCTTC
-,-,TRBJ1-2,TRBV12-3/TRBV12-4,CASSSLLWVDYGYTF,TGTGCCAGCAGTTCCCTTTTGTGGGTCGACTATGGCTACACCTTC
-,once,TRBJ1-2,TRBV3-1,CASSPSGPLPKYGYTF,TGTGCCAGCAGCCCGTCAGGACCGCTTCCCAAATATGGCTACACCTTC
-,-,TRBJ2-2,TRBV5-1,CASSSSGQGGGELFF,TGCGCCAGCAGCTCTTCAGGGCAGGGCGGCGGGGAGCTGTTTTTT
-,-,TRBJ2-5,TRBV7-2,CASSLGGTAQETQYF,TGTGCCAGCAGCCTAGGGGGGACGGCCCAAGAGACCCAGTACTTC
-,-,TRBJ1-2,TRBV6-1,CASSVDGIYGYTF,TGTGCCAGCAGTGTTGACGGAATTTATGGCTACACCTTC
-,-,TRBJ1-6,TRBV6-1,CASSERDGSPLHF,TGTGCCAGCAGTGAACGGGACGGATCACCCCTCCACTTT
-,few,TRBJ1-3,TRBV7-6,CASSPGPGNTIYF,TGTGCCAGCAGCCCCGGACCTGGAAACACCATATATTTT
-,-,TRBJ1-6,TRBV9,CASSVGALNSPLHF,TGTGCCAGCAGCGTCGGGGCCCTTAATTCACCCCTCCACTTT
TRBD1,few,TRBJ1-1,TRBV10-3,CAIRGTENTEAFF,TGTGCCATCAGGGGGACAGAGAACACTGAAGCTTTCTTT
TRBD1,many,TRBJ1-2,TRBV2,CASALTGVGAGYTF,TGTGCCAGCGCCTTGACAGGGGTGGGAGCTGGCTACACCTTC
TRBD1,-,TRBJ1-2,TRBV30,CAWSRQGSDYGYTF,TGTGCCTGGAGTCGACAGGGATCTGATTATGGCTACACCTTC
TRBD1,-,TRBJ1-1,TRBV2,CASKADTGGTEAFF,TGTGCCAGCAAGGCGGACACAGGGGGCACTGAAGCTTTCTTT
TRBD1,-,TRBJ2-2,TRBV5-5,CASSVQGATTGELFF,TGTGCCAGCAGCGTCCAGGGGGCGACCACCGGGGAGCTGTTTTTT
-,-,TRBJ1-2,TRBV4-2,CASSQRWEYNYGYTF,TGTGCCAGCAGCCAAAGGTGGGAATACAACTATGGCTACACCTTC
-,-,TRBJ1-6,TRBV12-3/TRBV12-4,CASSPGSDSPLHF,TGTGCCAGCAGTCCGGGCAGTGACTCACCCCTCCACTTT
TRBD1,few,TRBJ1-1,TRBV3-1,CASSQDPQGGTEAFF,TGTGCCAGCAGCCAAGATCCTCAGGGGGGCACTGAAGCTTTCTTT